The text below deals with one TCR beta chain. As yet, its antigen is unknown. Amplification used 60 Vbeta primers and 13 Jbeta primers. TCRdb's copy holds only in-frame clones and misses some; the assay was immunoSEQ multiplex PCR. The sample consists of approximately 160,000 clones, approximately 77% of them appearing once. This specimen belongs to a study of cytomegalovirus exposure and HLA in healthy donors. General study findings and limits: Most observed TCR sequences were rare, whereas some public TCRs were detected in many donors. With high specificity and sensitivity, the classifier reportedly diagnosed cytomegalovirus status. The study listed around 150 cytomegalovirus-associated TCR beta chains.

This CDR3 spans 13 amino acids. The receptor was derived from a male donor in good health and CMV-seropositive. The chain employs TRBV21-1 and TRBJ1-2. TRBV21-1 is listed as a pseudogene. Specimen: PBMCs. The CDR3 DNA sequence: TGTGCCAGCAGCCCCGAGTTACTCTATGGCTACACCTTC. Its protein product is CASSPELLYGYTF.